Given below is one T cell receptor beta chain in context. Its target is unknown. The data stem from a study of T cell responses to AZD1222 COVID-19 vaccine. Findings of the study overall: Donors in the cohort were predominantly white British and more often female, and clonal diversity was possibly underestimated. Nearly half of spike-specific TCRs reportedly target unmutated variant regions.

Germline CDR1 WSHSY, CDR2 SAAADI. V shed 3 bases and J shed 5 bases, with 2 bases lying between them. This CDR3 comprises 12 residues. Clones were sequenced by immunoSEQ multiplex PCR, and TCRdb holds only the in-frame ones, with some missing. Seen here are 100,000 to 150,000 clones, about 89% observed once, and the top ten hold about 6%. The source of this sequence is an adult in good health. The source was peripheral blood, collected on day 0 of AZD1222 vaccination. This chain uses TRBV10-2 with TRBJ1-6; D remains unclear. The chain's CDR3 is CASSENNSPLHF. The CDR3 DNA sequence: TGCGCCAGCAGTGAAAATAATTCACCCCTCCACTTT.